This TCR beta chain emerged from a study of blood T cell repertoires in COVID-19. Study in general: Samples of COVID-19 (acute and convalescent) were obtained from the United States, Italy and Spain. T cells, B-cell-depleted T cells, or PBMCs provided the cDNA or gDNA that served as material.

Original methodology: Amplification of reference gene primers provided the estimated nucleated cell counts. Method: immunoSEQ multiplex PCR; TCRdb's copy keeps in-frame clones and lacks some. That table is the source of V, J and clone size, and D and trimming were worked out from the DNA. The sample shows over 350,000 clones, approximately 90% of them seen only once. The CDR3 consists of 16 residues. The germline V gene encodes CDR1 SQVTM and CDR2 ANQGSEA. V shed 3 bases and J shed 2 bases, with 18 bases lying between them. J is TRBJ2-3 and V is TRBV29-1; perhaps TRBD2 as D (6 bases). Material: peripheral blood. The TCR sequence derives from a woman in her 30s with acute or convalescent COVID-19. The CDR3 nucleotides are TGCAGCGTTGAGGGGGGAGACAGTGCCCACACAGATACGCAGTATTTT. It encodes CSVEGGDSAHTDTQYF.